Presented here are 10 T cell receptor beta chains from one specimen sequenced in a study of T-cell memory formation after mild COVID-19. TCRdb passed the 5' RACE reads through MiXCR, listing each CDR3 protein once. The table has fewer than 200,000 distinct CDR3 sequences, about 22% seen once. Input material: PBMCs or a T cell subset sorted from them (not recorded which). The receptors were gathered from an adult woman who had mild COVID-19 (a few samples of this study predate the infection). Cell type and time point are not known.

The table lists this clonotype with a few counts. CDR3 sequence: CASSLVQGNTEAFF. In nucleotides, the CDR3 is TGTGCCAGCAGCTTAGTCCAGGGGAACACTGAAGCTTTCTTT. The V and J genes are TRBV7-9 and TRBJ1-1, with D possibly being TRBD1 (5 bases). V was cut by 1 base and J by 1 base, with 7 bases left in between. The CDR3 is 14 amino acids. Germline CDR1 is SEHNR and CDR2 is FQNEAQ (reference sequence).

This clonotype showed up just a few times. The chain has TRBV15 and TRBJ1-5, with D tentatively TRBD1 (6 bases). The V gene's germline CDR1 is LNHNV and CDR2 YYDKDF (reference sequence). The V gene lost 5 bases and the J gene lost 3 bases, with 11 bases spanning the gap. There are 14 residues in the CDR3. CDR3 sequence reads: CATSRGTPNQPQHF. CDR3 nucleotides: TGTGCCACCAGCCGCGGGACACCCAATCAGCCCCAGCATTTT.

CDR3 loop: CASSFRRDGYGYTF. As DNA, the CDR3 is TGTGCCAGCAGTTTCCGGCGAGACGGCTATGGCTACACCTTC. The chain carries TRBV12-3 or TRBV12-4 and TRBJ1-2; D is unresolved. CDR3 length: 14 amino acids. V lost 3 bases to trimming and J lost 4 bases, with 12 bases between them.

This chain's CDR3 is CASSLAWGRGQETQYF. The CDR3 DNA sequence: TGTGCCAGCAGCTTAGCGTGGGGCAGGGGTCAAGAGACCCAGTACTTC. The rearrangement joins TRBV7-8 to TRBJ2-5; possible D gene TRBD1, 6 bases. Trimming shortened V by 0 bases and J by 2 bases, and 13 bases separated the two germline ends. The CDR3 runs to 16 residues. The germline V gene encodes CDR1 SGHVS and CDR2 FQNEAQ.

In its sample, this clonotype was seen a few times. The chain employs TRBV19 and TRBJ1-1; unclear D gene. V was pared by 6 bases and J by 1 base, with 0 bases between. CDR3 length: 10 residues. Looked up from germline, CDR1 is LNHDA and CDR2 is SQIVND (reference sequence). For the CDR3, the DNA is TGTGCCAGTAGGAACACTGAAGCTTTCTTT. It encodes CASRNTEAFF.

The CDR3 loop reads CASRANRDRENSPLHF. DNA of the CDR3: TGTGCCAGCAGGGCGAACCGGGACAGGGAAAATTCACCCCTCCACTTT. The rearrangement joins TRBV6-6 to TRBJ1-6; TRBD1 agrees at 9 bases. The CDR3 loop spans 16 amino acids. Germline CDR1 and CDR2: MNHNY and SVGAGI (reference sequence). Germline trimming cut 6 bases from V and 7 bases from J; bases unmatched to any gene: 10.

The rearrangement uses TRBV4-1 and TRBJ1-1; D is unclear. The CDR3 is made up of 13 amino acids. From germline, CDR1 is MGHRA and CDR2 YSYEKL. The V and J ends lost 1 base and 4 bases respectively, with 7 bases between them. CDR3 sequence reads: CASSQGHSTEAFF. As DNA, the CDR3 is TGCGCCAGCAGCCAAGGACATTCCACTGAAGCTTTCTTT.

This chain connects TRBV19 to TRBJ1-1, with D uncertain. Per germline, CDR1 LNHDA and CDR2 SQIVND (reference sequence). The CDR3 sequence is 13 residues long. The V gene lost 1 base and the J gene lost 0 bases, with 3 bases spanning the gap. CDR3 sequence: CASSIGMNTEAFF. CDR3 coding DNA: TGTGCCAGTAGTATAGGGATGAACACTGAAGCTTTCTTT.

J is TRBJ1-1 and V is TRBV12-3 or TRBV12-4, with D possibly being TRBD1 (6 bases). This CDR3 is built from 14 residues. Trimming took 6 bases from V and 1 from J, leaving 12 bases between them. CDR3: CASRSGTPNTEAFF. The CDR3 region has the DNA TGTGCCAGCAGGTCCGGGACACCGAACACTGAAGCTTTCTTT.

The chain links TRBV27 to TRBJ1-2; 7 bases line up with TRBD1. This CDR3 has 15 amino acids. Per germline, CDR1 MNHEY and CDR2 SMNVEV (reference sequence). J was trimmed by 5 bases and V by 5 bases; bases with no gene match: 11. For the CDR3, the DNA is TGTGCCAGCAGTCCCGGGACAGTGAAAGTTTATGGCTACACCTTC. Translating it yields CASSPGTVKVYGYTF.